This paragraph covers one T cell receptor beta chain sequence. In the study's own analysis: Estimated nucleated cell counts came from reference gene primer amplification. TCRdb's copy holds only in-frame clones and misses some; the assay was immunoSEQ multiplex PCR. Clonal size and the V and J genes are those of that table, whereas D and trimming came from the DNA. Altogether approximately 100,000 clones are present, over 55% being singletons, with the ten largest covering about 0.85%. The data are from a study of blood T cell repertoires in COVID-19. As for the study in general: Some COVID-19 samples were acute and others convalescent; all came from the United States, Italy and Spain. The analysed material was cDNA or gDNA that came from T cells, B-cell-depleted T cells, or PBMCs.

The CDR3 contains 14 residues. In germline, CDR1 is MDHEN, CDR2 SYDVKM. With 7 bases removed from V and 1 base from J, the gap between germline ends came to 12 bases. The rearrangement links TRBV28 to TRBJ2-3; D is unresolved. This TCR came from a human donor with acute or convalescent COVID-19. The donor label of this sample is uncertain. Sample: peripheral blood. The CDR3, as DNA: TGTGCCAGCACATTACGCCAGGGCACAGATACGCAGTATTTT. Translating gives CASTLRQGTDTQYF.